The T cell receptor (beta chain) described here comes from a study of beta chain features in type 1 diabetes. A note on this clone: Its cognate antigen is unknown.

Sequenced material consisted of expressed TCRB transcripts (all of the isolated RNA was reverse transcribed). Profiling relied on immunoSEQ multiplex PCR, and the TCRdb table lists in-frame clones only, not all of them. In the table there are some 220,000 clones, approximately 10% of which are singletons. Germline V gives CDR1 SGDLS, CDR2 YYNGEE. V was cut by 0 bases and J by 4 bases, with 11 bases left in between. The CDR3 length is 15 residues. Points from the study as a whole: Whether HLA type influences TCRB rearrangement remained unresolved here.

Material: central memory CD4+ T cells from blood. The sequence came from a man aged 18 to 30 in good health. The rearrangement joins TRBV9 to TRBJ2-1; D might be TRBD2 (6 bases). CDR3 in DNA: TGTGCCAGCAGCGTAGGTCTAGCGCAGTACAATGAGCAGTTCTTC. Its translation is CASSVGLAQYNEQFF. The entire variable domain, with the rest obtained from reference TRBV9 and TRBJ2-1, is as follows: DSGVTQTPKHLITATGQRVTLRCSPRSGDLSVYWYQQSLDQGLQFLIQYYNGEERAKGNILERFSAQQFPDLHSELNLSSLELGDSALYFCASSVGLAQYNEQFFGPGTRLTVL.